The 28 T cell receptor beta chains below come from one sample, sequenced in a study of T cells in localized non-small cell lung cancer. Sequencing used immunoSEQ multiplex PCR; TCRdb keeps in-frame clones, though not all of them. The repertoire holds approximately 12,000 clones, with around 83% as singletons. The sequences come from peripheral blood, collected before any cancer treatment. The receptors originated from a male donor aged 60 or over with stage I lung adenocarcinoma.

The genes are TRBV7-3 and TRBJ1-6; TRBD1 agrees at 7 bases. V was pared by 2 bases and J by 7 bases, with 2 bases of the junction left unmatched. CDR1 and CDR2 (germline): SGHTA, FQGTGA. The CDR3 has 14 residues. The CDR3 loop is CASSLGRGNSPLHF. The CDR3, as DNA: TGTGCCAGCAGCTTAGGCAGGGGGAATTCACCCCTCCACTTT.

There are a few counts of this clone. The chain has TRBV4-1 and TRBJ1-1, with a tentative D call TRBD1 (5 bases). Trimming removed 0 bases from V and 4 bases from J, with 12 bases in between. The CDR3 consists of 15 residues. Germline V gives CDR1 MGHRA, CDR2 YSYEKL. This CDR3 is CASSQETGGSTEAFF. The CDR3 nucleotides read TGCGCCAGCAGCCAAGAGACGGGGGGTAGCACTGAAGCTTTCTTT.

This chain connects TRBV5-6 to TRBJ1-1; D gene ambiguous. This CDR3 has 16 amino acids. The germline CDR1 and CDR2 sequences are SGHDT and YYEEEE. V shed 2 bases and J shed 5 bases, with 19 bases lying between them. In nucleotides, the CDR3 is TGTGCCAGCAGCTTCAGGACGCTACCTAGTCGGACTGAAGCTTTCTTT. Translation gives CASSFRTLPSRTEAFF.

CDR3: CASTPQGKGTGELFF. The CDR3 DNA sequence: TGTGCCAGCACCCCCCAGGGCAAGGGCACCGGGGAGCTGTTTTTT. This chain uses TRBV18 with TRBJ2-2; D is perhaps TRBD1 (5 bases). Trimming left V 8 bases short and J 4 bases short, with 17 bases between. The CDR3 is 15 amino acids. Germline-derived CDR1 and CDR2 are KGHSH and LQKENI.

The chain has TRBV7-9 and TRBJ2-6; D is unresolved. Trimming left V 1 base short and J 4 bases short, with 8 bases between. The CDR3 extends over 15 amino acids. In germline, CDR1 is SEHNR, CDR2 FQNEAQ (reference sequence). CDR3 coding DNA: TGTGCCAGCAGCTTAGGGGTGTCCGGGGCCAACGTCCTGACTTTC. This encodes CASSLGVSGANVLTF.

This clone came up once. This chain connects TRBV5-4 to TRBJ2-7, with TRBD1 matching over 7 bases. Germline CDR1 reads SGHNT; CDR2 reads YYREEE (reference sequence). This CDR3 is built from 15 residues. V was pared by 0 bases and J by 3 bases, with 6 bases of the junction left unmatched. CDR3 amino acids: CASSLAADRNYEQYF. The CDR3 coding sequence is TGTGCCAGCAGCTTGGCCGCGGACAGGAACTACGAGCAGTACTTC.

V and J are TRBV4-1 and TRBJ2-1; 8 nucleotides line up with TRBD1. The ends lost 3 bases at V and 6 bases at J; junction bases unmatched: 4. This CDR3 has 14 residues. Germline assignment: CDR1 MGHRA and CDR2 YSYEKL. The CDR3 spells CASSQGQVFNEQFF. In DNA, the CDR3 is TGCGCCAGCAGCCAGGGACAGGTTTTCAATGAGCAGTTCTTC.

DNA of the CDR3: TGTGCCAGCAGCTTATATGGGACTAGCCTTTTAGGTGAGCAGTTCTTC. This translates into CASSLYGTSLLGEQFF. The chain combines TRBV11-2 with TRBJ2-1; 9 bases line up with TRBD2. CDR3 length: 16 amino acids. Trimming at V came to 2 bases and at J to 9 bases, leaving 11 bases not matched to a gene. The germline gives CDR1 SGHAT, CDR2 FQNNGV.

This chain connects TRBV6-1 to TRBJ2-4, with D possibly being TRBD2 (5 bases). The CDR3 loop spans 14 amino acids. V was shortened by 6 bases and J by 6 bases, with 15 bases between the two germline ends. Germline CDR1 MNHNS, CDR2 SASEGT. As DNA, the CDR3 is TGTGCCAGCAGGACCGACGGGAAGACAAACATTCAGTACTTC. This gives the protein CASRTDGKTNIQYF.

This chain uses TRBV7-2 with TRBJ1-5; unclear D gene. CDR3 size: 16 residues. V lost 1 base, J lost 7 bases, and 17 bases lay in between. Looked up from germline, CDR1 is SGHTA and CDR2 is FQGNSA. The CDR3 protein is CASSLDSRGGRQPQHF. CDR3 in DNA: TGTGCCAGCAGCTTAGATTCCCGGGGAGGCAGGCAGCCCCAGCATTTT.

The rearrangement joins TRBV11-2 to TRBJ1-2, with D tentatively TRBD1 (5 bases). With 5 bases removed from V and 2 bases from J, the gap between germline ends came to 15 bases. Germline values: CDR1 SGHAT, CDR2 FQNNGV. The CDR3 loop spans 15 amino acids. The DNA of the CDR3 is TGTGCCAGCAGCCTACACCGCAGGGAAAACTATGGCTACACCTTC. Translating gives CASSLHRRENYGYTF.

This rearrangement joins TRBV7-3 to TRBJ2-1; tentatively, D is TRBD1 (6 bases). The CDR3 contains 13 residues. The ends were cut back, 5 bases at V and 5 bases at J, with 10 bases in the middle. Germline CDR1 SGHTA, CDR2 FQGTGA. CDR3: CASSVQGNNEQFF. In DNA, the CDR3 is TGTGCCAGCAGCGTCCAGGGGAACAATGAGCAGTTCTTC. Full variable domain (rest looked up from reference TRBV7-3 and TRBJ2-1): GAGVSQTPSNKVTEKGKYVELRCDPISGHTALYWYRQSLGQGPEFLIYFQGTGAADDSGLPNDRFFAVRPEGSVSTLKIQRTERGDSAVYLCASSVQGNNEQFFGPGTRLTVL.

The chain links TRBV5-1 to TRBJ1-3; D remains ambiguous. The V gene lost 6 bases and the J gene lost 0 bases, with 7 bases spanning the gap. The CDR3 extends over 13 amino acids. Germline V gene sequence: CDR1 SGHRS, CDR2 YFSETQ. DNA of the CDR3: TGCGCCAGCACCCAAAGCTCTGGAAACACCATATATTTT. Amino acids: CASTQSSGNTIYF.

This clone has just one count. Written as DNA, the CDR3 is TGTGCCAGCACCTTACATGGGACAGCAGATGGCTACACCTTC. Translation: CASTLHGTADGYTF. The gene calls are TRBV6-5 and TRBJ1-2; 7 bases match TRBD1. CDR1 and CDR2 (germline): MNHEY, SVGAGI. Germline trimming cut 7 bases from V and 6 bases from J; bases unmatched to any gene: 11. This CDR3 region has 14 residues.

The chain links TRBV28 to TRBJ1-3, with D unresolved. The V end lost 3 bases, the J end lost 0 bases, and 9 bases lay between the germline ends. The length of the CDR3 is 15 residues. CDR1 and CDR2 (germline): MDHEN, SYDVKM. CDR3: CASSFHGSSGNTIYF. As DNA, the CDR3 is TGTGCCAGCAGTTTCCATGGGAGCTCTGGAAACACCATATATTTT.

Here the CDR3 DNA reads TGCGCCAGCAGCAGGGATATAAACTATGGCTACACCTTC. Protein: CASSRDINYGYTF. The gene calls are TRBV5-1 and TRBJ1-2; D uncertain. V was cut by 4 bases and J by 2 bases, with 9 bases left in between. Germline assignment: CDR1 SGHRS and CDR2 YFSETQ. This CDR3 comprises 13 residues.

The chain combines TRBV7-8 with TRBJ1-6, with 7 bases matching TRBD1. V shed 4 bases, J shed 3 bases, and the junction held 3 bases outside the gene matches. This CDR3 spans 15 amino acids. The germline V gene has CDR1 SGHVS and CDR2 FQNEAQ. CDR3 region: CASSSGQLYNSPLHF. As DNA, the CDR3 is TGTGCCAGCAGCTCGGGACAGCTCTATAATTCACCCCTCCACTTT.

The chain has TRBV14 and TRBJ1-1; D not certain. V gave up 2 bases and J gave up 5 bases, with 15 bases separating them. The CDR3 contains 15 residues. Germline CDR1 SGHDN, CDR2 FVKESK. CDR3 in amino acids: CASSQREGLGTEAFF. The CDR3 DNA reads TGTGCCAGCAGCCAAAGAGAGGGTTTAGGGACTGAAGCTTTCTTT.

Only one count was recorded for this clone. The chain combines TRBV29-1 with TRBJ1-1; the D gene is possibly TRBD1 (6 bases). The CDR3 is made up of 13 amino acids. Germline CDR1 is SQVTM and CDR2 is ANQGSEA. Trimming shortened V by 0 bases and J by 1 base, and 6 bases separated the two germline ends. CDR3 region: CSVEDRGNTEAFF. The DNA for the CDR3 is TGCAGCGTTGAAGACAGGGGGAACACTGAAGCTTTCTTT.

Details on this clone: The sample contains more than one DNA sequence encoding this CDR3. CDR3 amino acids: CASSPYRDRGSGNTIYF. The DNA of the CDR3 is TGTGCCAGCAGTCCCTACCGGGACAGGGGGTCTGGAAACACCATATATTTT. The V call is TRBV27, the J call TRBJ1-3; the match to TRBD1 covers 11 bases. Per germline, CDR1 MNHEY and CDR2 SMNVEV (reference sequence). This CDR3 is built from 17 residues. J gave up 1 base and V 5 bases, and 7 bases lay outside the gene matches.

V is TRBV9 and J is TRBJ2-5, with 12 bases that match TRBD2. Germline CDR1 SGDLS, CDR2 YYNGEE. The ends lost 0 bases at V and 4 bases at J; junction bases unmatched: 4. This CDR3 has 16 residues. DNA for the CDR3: TGTGCCAGCAGCGTAGGACTAGCGGGAGTAGGAGAGACCCAGTACTTC. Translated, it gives CASSVGLAGVGETQYF.

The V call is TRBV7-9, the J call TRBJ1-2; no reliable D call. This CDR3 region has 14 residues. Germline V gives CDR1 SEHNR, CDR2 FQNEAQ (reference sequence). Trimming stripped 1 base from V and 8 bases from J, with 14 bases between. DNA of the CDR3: TGTGCCAGCAGCTTAGAGGCGATTGCGGGCGGCTACACCTTC. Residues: CASSLEAIAGGYTF. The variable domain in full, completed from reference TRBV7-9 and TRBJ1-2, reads DTGVSQNPRHKITKRGQNVTFRCDPISEHNRLYWYRQTLGQGPEFLTYFQNEAQLEKSRLLSDRFSAERPKGSFSTLEIQRTEQGDSAMYLCASSLEAIAGGYTFGSGTRLTVV.

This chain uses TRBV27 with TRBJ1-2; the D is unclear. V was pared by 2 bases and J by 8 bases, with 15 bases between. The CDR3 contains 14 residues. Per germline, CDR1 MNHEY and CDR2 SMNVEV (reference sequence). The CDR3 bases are TGTGCCAGCAGTTTACGGGCGGCCCTCGACGGCTACACCTTC. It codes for CASSLRAALDGYTF.

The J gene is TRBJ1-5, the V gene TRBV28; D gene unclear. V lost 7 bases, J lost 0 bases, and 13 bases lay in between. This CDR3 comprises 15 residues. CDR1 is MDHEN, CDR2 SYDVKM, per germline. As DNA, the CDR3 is TGTGCCAGCACAGCACGTGGATATAGCAATCAGCCCCAGCATTTT. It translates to CASTARGYSNQPQHF.

CDR3 in DNA: TGTGCCAGCAGCCCATGGGACACCTCTGGGGCCAACGTCCTGACTTTC. It translates to CASSPWDTSGANVLTF. The chain recombines TRBV11-2 with TRBJ2-6, with D perhaps TRBD1 (6 bases). Deletions cut 5 bases from V and 0 bases from J, with 11 bases between. The CDR3 contains 16 residues. Germline V gene lookup returns CDR1 SGHAT and CDR2 FQNNGV. The full variable domain, its missing parts supplied by reference TRBV11-2 and TRBJ2-6, is EAGVAQSPRYKIIEKRQSVAFWCNPISGHATLYWYQQILGQGPKLLIQFQNNGVVDDSQLPKDRFSAERLKGVDSTLKIQPAKLEDSAVYLCASSPWDTSGANVLTFGAGSRLTVL.

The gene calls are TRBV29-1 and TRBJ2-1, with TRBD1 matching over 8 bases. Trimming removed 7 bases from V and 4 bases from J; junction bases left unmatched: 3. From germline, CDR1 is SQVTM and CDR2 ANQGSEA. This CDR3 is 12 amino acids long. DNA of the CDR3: TGCAGCGCGGACAGGGCATACAATGAGCAGTTCTTC. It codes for CSADRAYNEQFF.

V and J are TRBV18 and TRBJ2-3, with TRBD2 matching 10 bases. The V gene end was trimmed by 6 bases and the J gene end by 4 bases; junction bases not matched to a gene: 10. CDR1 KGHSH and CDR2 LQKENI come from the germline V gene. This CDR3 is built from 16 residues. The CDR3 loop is CASSPLAGGLSDTQYF. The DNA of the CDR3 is TGTGCCAGCTCGCCGTTAGCGGGAGGTCTGTCAGATACGCAGTATTTT.

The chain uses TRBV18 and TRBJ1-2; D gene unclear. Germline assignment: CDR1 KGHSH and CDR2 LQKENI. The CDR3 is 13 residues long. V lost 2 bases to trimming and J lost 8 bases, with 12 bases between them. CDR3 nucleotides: TGTGCCAGCTCACCAGAACGGGATCGGGGCTACACCTTC. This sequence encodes CASSPERDRGYTF.